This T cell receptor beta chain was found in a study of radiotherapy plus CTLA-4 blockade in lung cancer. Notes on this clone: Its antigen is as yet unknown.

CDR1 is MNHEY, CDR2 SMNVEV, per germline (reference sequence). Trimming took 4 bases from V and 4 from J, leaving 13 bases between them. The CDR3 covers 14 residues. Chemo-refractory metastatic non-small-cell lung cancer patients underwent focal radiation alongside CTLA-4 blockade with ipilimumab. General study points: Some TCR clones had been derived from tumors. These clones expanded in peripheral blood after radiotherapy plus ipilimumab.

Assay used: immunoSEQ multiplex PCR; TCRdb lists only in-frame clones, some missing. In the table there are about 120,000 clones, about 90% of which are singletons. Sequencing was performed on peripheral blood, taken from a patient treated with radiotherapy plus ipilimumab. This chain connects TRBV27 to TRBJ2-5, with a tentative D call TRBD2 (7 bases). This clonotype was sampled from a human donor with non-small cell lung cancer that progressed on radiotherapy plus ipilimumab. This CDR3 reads CASSSRGGGETQYF. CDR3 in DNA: TGTGCCAGCAGTTCCAGGGGAGGGGGAGAGACCCAGTACTTC.